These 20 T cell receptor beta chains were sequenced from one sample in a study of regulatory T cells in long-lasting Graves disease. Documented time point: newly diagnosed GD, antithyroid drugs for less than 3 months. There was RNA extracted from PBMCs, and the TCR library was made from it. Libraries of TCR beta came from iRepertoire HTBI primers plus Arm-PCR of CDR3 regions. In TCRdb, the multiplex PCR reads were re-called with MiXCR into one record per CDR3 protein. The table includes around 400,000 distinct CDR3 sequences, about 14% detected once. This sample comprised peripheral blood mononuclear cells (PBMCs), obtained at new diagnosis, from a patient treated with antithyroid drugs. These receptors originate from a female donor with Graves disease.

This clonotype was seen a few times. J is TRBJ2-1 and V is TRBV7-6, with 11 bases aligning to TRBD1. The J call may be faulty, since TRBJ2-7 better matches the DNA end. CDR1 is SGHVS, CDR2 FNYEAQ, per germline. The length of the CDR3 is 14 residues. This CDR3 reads CASSPIGTGGEQYF. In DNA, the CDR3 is TGTGCCAGCAGCCCAATTGGGACAGGGGGCGAGCAGTACTTC.

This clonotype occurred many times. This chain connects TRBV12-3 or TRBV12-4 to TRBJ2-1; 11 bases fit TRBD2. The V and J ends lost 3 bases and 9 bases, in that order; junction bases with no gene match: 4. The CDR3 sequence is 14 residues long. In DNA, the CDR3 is TGTGCCAGCAGTTTGGTAGCGGGAGGGGGTGAGCAGTTCTTC. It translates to CASSLVAGGGEQFF.

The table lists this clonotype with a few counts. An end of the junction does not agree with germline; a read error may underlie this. In DNA form, the CDR3 reads TGTGCCACCAGCATCTCTAGACAGGGCCAGACCAAATTC. As protein: CATSISRQGQTKF. The chain links TRBV15 to TRBJ2-7; 7 positions agree with TRBD1. The CDR3 consists of 13 residues. Germline lookup yields CDR1 LNHNV and CDR2 YYDKDF (reference sequence).

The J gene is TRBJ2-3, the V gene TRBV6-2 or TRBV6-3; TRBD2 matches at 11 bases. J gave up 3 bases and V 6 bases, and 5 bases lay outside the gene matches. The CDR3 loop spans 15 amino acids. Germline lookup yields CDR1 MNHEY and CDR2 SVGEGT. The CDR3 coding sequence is TGTGCCAGCAGCCGAAGACTAGCGGGAACAGATACGCAGTATTTT. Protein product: CASSRRLAGTDTQYF.

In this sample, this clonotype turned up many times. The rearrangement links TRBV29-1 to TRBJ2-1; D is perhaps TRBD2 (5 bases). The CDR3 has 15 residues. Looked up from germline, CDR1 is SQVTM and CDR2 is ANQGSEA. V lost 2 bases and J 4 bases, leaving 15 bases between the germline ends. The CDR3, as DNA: TGCAGCGTTGAAACGTTAAAGGGAGCTTACAATGAGCAGTTCTTC. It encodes CSVETLKGAYNEQFF.

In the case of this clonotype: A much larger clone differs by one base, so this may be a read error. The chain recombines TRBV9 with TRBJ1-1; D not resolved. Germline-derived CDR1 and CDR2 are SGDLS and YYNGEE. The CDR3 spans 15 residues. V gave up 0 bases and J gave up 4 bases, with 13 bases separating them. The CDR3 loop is CASSVVGEGATEAFF. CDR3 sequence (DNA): TGTGCCAGCAGCGTAGTGGGTGAGGGCGCCACTGAAGCTTTCTTT.

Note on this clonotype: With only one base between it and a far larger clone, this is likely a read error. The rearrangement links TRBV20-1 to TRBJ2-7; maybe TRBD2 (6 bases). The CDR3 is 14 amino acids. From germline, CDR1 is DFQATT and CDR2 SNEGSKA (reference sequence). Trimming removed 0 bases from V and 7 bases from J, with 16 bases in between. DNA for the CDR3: TGCAGTGCTAGAGATCGAACTAGCACCGATGAGCAGTACTTC. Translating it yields CSARDRTSTDEQYF.

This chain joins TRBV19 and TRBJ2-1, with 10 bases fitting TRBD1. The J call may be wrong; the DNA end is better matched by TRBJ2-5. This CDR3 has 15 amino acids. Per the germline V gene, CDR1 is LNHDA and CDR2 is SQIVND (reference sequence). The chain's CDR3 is CASSKWTGGVETQYF. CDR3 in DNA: TGTGCCAGTAGTAAGTGGACAGGGGGAGTAGAGACCCAGTACTTC.

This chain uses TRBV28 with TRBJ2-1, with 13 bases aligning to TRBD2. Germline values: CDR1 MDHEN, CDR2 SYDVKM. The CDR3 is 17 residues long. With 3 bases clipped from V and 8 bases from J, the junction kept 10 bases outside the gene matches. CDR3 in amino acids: CASSFPFGLAGVYEQFF. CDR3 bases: TGTGCCAGCAGTTTTCCCTTCGGACTAGCGGGAGTCTATGAGCAGTTCTTC.

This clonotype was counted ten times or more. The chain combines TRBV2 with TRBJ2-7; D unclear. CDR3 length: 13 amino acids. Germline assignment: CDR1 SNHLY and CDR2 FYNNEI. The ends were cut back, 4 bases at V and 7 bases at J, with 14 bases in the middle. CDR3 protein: CASSGSGLLEQYF. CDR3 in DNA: TGTGCCAGCAGTGGGTCCGGGCTCTTAGAGCAGTACTTC.

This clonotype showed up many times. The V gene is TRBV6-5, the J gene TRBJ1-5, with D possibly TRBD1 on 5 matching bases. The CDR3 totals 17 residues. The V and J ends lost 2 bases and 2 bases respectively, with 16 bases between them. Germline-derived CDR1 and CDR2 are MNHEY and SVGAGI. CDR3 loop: CASSYGTGDFGNQPQHF. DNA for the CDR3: TGTGCCAGCAGTTACGGGACGGGGGATTTTGGCAATCAGCCCCAGCATTTT.

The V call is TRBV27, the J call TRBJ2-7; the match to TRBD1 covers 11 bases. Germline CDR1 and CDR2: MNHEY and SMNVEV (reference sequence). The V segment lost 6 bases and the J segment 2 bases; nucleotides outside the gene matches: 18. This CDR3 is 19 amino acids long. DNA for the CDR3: TGTGCCAGCAGCCCCCTCCCGGGACAGGGGGGTCTAAGAACCTACGAGCAGTACTTC. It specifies CASSPLPGQGGLRTYEQYF.

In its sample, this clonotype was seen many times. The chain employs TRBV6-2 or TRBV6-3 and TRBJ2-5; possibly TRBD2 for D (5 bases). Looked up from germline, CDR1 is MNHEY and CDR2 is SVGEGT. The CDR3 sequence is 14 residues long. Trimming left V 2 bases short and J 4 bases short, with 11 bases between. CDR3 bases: TGTGCCAGCAGTTACGAGGGTGGATCAGAGACCCAGTACTTC. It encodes CASSYEGGSETQYF.

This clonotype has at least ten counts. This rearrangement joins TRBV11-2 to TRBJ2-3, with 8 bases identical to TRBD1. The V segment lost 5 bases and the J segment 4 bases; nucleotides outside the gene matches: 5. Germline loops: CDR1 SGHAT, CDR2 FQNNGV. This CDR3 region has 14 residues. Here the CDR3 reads CASSLGQAPDTQYF. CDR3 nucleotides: TGTGCCAGCAGCCTGGGACAGGCCCCAGATACGCAGTATTTT.

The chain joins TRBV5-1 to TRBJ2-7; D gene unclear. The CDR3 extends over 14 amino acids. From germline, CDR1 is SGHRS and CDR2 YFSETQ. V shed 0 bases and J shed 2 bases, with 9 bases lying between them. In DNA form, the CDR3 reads TGCGCCAGCAGCTTGGACGGGCTTCCCTACGAGCAGTACTTC. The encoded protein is CASSLDGLPYEQYF.

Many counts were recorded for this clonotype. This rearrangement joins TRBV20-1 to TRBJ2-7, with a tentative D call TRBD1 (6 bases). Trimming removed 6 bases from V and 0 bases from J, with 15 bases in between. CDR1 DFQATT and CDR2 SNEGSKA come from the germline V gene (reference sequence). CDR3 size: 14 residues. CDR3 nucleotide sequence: TGCAGTGCCACAGTGGGGGCGAACTCCTACGAGCAGTACTTC. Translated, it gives CSATVGANSYEQYF.

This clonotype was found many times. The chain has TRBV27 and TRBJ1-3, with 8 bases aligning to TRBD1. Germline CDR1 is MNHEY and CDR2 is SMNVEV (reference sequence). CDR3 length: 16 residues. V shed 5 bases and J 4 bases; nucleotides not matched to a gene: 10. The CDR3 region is CASSRFQGAPGNTIYF. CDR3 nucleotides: TGTGCCAGCAGTCGATTTCAGGGGGCGCCGGGAAACACCATATATTTT.

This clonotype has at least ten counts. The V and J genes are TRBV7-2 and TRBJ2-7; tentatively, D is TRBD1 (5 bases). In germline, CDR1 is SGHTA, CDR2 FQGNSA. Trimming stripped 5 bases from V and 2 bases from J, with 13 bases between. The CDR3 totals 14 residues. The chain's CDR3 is CASSPRQNTYEQYF. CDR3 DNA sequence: TGTGCCAGCAGCCCTCGACAGAACACCTACGAGCAGTACTTC.

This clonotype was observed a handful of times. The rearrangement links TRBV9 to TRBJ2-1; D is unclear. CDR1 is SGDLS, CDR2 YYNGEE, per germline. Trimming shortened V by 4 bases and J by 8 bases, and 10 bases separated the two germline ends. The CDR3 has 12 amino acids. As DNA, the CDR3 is TGTGCCAGCAGCTCCCTTGGTGATGAGCAGTTCTTC. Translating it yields CASSSLGDEQFF.

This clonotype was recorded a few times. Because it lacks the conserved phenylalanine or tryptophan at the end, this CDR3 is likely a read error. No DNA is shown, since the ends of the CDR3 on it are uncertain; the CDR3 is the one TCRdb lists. The CDR3 loop is CASRKAGQLPRL. The chain has TRBV6-1 and TRBJ1-2; the table names TRBD1, a call not compared with the DNA. Germline V gives CDR1 MNHNS, CDR2 SASEGT. The CDR3 is made up of 12 amino acids, end residues included.